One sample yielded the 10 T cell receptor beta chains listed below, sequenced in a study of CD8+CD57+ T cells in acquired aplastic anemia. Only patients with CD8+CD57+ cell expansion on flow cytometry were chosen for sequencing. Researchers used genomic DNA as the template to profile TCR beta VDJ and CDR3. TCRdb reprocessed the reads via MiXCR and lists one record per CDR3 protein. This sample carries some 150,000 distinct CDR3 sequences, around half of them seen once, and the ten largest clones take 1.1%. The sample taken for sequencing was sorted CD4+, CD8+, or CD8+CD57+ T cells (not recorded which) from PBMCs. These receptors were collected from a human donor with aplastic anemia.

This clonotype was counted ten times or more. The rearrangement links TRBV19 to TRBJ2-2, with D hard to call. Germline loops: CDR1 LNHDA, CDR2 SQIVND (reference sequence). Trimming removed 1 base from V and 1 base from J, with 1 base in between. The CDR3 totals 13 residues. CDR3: CASSIVNTGELFF. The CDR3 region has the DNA TGTGCCAGTAGTATAGTGAACACCGGGGAGCTGTTTTTT.

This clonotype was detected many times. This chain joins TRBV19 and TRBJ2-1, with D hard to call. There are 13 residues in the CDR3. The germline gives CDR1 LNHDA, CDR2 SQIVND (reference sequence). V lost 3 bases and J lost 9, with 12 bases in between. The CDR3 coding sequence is TGTGCCAGTAGTATGTTTGAGTTTGGTGAGCAGTTCTTC. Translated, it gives CASSMFEFGEQFF.

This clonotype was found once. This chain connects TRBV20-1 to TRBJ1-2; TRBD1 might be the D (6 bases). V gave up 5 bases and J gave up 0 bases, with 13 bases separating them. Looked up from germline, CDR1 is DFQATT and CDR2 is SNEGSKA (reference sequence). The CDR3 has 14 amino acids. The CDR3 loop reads CSAAGRQANYGYTF. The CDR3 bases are TGCAGTGCTGCCGGAAGACAGGCTAACTATGGCTACACCTTC.

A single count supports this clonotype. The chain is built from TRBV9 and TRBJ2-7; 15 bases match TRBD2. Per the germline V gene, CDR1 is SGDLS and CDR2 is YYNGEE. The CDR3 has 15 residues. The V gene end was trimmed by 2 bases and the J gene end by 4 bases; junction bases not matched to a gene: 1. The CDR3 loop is CASSVGLAGGYEQYF. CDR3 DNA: TGTGCCAGCAGCGTGGGACTAGCGGGAGGTTACGAGCAGTACTTC.

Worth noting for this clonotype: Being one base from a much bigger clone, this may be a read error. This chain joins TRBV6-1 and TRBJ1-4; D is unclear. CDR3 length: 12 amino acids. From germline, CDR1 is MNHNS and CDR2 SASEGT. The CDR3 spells CASKDLDERLFF. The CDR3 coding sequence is TGTGCCAGCAAAGATCTCGATGAAAGACTGTTTTTT.

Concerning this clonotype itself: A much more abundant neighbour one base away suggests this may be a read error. CDR3 in DNA: TGTGCCAGCAGCTTGGAAAAGGGGGAAAACCTGTTTTTT. Protein: CASSLEKGENLFF. The chain carries TRBV5-4 and TRBJ1-4; tentatively, D is TRBD1 (6 bases). This CDR3 region has 13 residues. Per germline, CDR1 SGHNT and CDR2 YYREEE (reference sequence).

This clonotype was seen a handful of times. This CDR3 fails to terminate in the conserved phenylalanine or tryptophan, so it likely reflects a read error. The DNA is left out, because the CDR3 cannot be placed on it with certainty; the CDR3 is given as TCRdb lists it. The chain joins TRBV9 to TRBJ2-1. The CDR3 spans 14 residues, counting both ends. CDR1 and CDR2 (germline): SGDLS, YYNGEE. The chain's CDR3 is CASSMVESYNEQLS.

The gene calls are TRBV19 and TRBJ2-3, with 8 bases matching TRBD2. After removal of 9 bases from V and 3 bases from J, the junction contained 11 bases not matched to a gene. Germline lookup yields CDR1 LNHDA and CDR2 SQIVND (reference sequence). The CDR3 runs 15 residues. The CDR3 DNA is TGTGCCAGCGGAGGGGTGGCGGGGGGTACAGATACGCAGTATTTT. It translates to CASGGVAGGTDTQYF.

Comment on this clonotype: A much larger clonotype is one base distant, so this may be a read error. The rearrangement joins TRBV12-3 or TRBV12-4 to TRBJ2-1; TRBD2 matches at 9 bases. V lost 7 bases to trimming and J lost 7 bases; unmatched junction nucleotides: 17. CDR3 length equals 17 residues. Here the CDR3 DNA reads TGTGCCAGCAAGGCCCTTTGGCGAGGCGGGGGGGGAAATGAGCAGTTCTTC. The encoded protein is CASKALWRGGGGNEQFF.

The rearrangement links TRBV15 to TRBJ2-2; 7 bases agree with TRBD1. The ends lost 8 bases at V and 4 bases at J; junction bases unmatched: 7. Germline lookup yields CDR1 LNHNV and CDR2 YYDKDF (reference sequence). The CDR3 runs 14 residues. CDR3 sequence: CATRSWDSTGELFF. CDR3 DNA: TGTGCCACCCGTTCGTGGGACAGCACCGGGGAGCTGTTTTTT.